This paragraph covers one TCR beta chain sequence. Its antigen is as yet unknown. This sample is drawn from a study of cytomegalovirus exposure and HLA in healthy donors. Across the whole study: Among about 400 genotyped donors, around 77% fell in the Caucasian-associated ancestry cluster. Findings of the study overall: Rare TCR sequences dominated, though some public TCRs recurred in many donors. Later analysis showed TCR association rates varying by HLA locus, highest for DRB1 and lowest for HLA-C. The study dropped some indistinguishable V segments, TRBV6-2 and TRBV6-3 among them.

Per the germline V gene, CDR1 is MNHNS and CDR2 is SASEGT. The CDR3 runs 16 residues. With 3 bases removed from V and 0 bases from J, the gap between germline ends came to 11 bases. The PCR ran on 60 Vbeta and 13 Jbeta primers. This table comes from immunoSEQ multiplex PCR, and its TCRdb copy is limited to in-frame clones, with some not included. The sample contains 100,000 to 150,000 clones, roughly 79% of which appear only once. The sample comprised PBMCs. The source is a woman aged 35 to 49 in good health and CMV-seronegative. V and J are TRBV6-1 and TRBJ2-2, with D tentatively TRBD1 (7 bases). The CDR3 loop is CASSDRGTANTGELFF. The CDR3 region has the DNA TGTGCCAGCAGTGACCGCGGGACAGCGAACACCGGGGAGCTGTTTTTT.